The 16 T cell receptor beta chains below were found in one sample sequenced in a study of cytomegalovirus exposure and HLA in healthy donors. The PCR contained 60 Vbeta and 13 Jbeta primers. The assay was immunoSEQ multiplex PCR, and TCRdb's table has in-frame clones only and misses some. The sample carries about 110,000 clones, around 79% recorded once. What was sequenced was PBMCs. The receptor source for this set is a middle-aged woman in good health and CMV-seronegative.

This clone was detected only a few times. V and J are TRBV5-4 and TRBJ2-2; D perhaps matches TRBD2 (5 bases). Trimming took 2 bases from V and 1 from J, leaving 9 bases between them. Germline CDR1 SGHNT, CDR2 YYREEE (reference sequence). The CDR3 runs to 15 residues. This chain's CDR3 is CASSFEGKNTGELFF. DNA for the CDR3: TGTGCCAGCAGCTTCGAGGGAAAGAACACCGGGGAGCTGTTTTTT.

This clone has a single count. This chain joins TRBV7-2 and TRBJ2-3; 8 bases are a match to TRBD2. The CDR3 has 13 residues. The V segment lost 7 bases and the J segment 5 bases; nucleotides outside the gene matches: 5. Germline values: CDR1 SGHTA, CDR2 FQGNSA. The CDR3 is CASNRLARDTQYF. DNA for the CDR3: TGTGCCAGCAACCGACTAGCGAGAGATACGCAGTATTTT.

V and J are TRBV7-2 and TRBJ2-3; 11 bases align to TRBD1. V lost 7 bases, J lost 4 bases, and 7 bases stayed unmatched. The CDR3 extends over 15 amino acids. Germline V gives CDR1 SGHTA, CDR2 FQGNSA. The CDR3 is CASNWSGQGADTQYF. DNA for the CDR3: TGTGCCAGCAACTGGTCGGGACAGGGGGCAGATACGCAGTATTTT.

The genes are TRBV5-4 and TRBJ1-1, with 7 nucleotides matching TRBD1. The CDR3 extends over 15 amino acids. V lost 4 bases and J lost 0; bases outside the gene matches: 6. Germline V gene data show CDR1 as SGHNT and CDR2 as YYREEE (reference sequence). Here the CDR3 reads CASSLPGTVNTEAFF. The CDR3 DNA sequence: TGTGCCAGCAGCCTCCCAGGGACAGTGAACACTGAAGCTTTCTTT.

In DNA, the CDR3 is TGTGCCAGCAGTGAAGACAGGGGTACGAATTCACCCCTCCACTTT. It specifies CASSEDRGTNSPLHF. The rearrangement links TRBV6-1 to TRBJ1-6; 7 bases are shared with TRBD1. Germline V gives CDR1 MNHNS, CDR2 SASEGT. CDR3 length: 15 amino acids. V trimming: 1 base; J trimming: 7 bases; junction bases outside the gene matches: 4.

V usage is TRBV10-3 and J usage is TRBJ2-5, with 7 bases that match TRBD2. Trimming removed 2 bases from V and 5 bases from J; junction bases left unmatched: 5. The CDR3 runs to 14 residues. In germline, CDR1 is ENHRY, CDR2 SYGVKD. The CDR3 here is CAISERGERETQYF. In nucleotides, the CDR3 is TGTGCCATCAGTGAGCGGGGGGAACGGGAGACCCAGTACTTC.

The J gene is TRBJ1-1, the V gene TRBV7-2; no clear D gene. The CDR3 spans 14 residues. The germline CDR1 and CDR2 sequences are SGHTA and FQGNSA. Deletions cut 5 bases from V and 0 bases from J, with 10 bases between. CDR3 residues: CASSPDSVNTEAFF. The DNA for the CDR3 is TGTGCCAGCAGCCCGGACTCGGTGAACACTGAAGCTTTCTTT.

The V and J genes are TRBV7-8 and TRBJ1-4; 8 nucleotides agree with TRBD1. V lost 5 bases to trimming and J lost 8 bases; unmatched junction nucleotides: 7. CDR3 length: 14 residues. Germline loops: CDR1 SGHVS, CDR2 FQNEAQ. CDR3 nucleotides: TGTGCCAGCAGCCGGACAGGGCGAAGGGAAAAACTGTTTTTT. It yields the protein CASSRTGRREKLFF.

The chain combines TRBV14 with TRBJ2-5; 7 bases agree with TRBD1. The V gene end was trimmed by 2 bases and the J gene end by 4 bases; junction bases not matched to a gene: 4. Germline values: CDR1 SGHDN, CDR2 FVKESK. The length of the CDR3 is 14 residues. The chain's CDR3 is CASSQTGVLETQYF. CDR3 bases: TGTGCCAGCAGCCAAACAGGGGTATTAGAGACCCAGTACTTC.

The rearrangement links TRBV28 to TRBJ2-1; D gene ambiguous. This CDR3 is 11 amino acids long. Per germline, CDR1 MDHEN and CDR2 SYDVKM. V dropped 3 bases and J dropped 15 bases, with 12 bases sitting between them. CDR3 amino acids: CASSFSGLLFF. For the CDR3, the DNA is TGTGCCAGCAGTTTTTCGGGTCTTCTGTTCTTC.

The sample holds one count of this clone. The rearrangement uses TRBV7-9 and TRBJ2-2; perhaps TRBD2 as D (6 bases). CDR1 and CDR2 from the germline V gene are SEHNR and FQNEAQ (reference sequence). The CDR3 is 14 amino acids. The ends were cut back, 6 bases at V and 5 bases at J, with 13 bases in the middle. As DNA, the CDR3 is TGTGCCAGCAGGGCTATGGGGACTACCGGGGAGCTGTTTTTT. Its translation is CASRAMGTTGELFF. Full variable domain (remainder filled in from reference TRBV7-9 and TRBJ2-2): DTGVSQNPRHKITKRGQNVTFRCDPISEHNRLYWYRQTLGQGPEFLTYFQNEAQLEKSRLLSDRFSAERPKGSFSTLEIQRTEQGDSAMYLCASRAMGTTGELFFGEGSRLTVL.

V usage is TRBV7-2 and J usage is TRBJ2-3, with 7 bases matching TRBD2. Germline loops: CDR1 SGHTA, CDR2 FQGNSA. The CDR3 extends over 14 amino acids. J gave up 6 bases and V 5 bases, and 8 bases lay outside the gene matches. The CDR3, as DNA: TGTGCCAGCAGCGGGCCACGGGGGGTTGATACGCAGTATTTT. Protein product: CASSGPRGVDTQYF. The whole variable domain, remainder taken from reference TRBV7-2 and TRBJ2-3, is GAGVSQSPSNKVTEKGKDVELRCDPISGHTALYWYRQSLGQGLEFLIYFQGNSAPDKSGLPSDRFSAERTGGSVSTLTIQRTQQEDSAVYLCASSGPRGVDTQYFGPGTRLTVL.

The chain has TRBV9 and TRBJ1-2, with TRBD1 identical over 7 bases. CDR3 size: 15 residues. The germline CDR1 and CDR2 sequences are SGDLS and YYNGEE. V dropped 0 bases and J dropped 4; count of bases not matched to a gene: 6. For the CDR3, the DNA is TGTGCCAGCAGCGTAGTGGCAGGGGGATCCTATGGCTACACCTTC. Translation gives CASSVVAGGSYGYTF.

V gene TRBV9 combines with J gene TRBJ2-7; TRBD2 is a possible D gene (6 bases). The V and J ends lost 2 bases and 7 bases respectively, with 22 bases between them. This CDR3 contains 16 residues. Germline V gene data show CDR1 as SGDLS and CDR2 as YYNGEE. CDR3: CASSVSGGVGVGEQYF. In DNA, the CDR3 is TGTGCCAGCAGCGTCTCCGGGGGTGTGGGGGTGGGGGAGCAGTACTTC.

The chain couples TRBV7-6 to TRBJ2-2, with 7 bases that match TRBD1. The J segment lost 4 bases and the V segment lost 6 bases, leaving 8 bases of the junction unmatched. The CDR3 is 15 residues long. The germline gives CDR1 SGHVS, CDR2 FNYEAQ. The CDR3 here is CASRPTGPGTGELFF. The DNA of the CDR3 is TGTGCCAGCAGACCGACAGGGCCGGGCACCGGGGAGCTGTTTTTT.

The V gene is TRBV5-1, the J gene TRBJ2-7, with 8 bases aligning to TRBD1. Germline CDR1 is SGHRS and CDR2 is YFSETQ. The CDR3 contains 15 residues. The V segment lost 2 bases and the J segment 5 bases; nucleotides outside the gene matches: 9. CDR3 in DNA: TGCGCCAGCAGCTTAGGACAGGGTATGGTCAACGAGCAGTACTTC. Translating gives CASSLGQGMVNEQYF.